The 16 T cell receptor beta chains below come from one sample, sequenced in a study of cytomegalovirus exposure and HLA in healthy donors. The PCR had 60 Vbeta and 13 Jbeta primers. Clones were read by immunoSEQ multiplex PCR, and TCRdb kept only the in-frame ones, dropping some. The repertoire consists of around 130,000 clones, with approximately 80% occurring once and the leading ten covering 2.5% to 3.5%. The sample comprised PBMCs. The receptors were gathered from a male donor in good health and CMV-seronegative.

The rearrangement joins TRBV7-2 to TRBJ1-6, with TRBD1 as a possible D gene (5 bases). CDR1 and CDR2 from the germline V gene are SGHTA and FQGNSA. This CDR3 spans 17 amino acids. Trimming stripped 8 bases from V and 2 bases from J, with 19 bases between. The CDR3 spells CASGFPRALAYNSPLHF. The CDR3 nucleotides are TGTGCCAGCGGGTTCCCCAGGGCCCTAGCCTATAATTCACCCCTCCACTTT.

This chain joins TRBV19 and TRBJ2-1, with 8 bases identical to TRBD2. This CDR3 is 15 amino acids long. Germline loops: CDR1 LNHDA, CDR2 SQIVND (reference sequence). Germline trimming cut 2 bases from V and 0 bases from J; bases unmatched to any gene: 0. The DNA for the CDR3 is TGTGCCAGTAGTATAAGCGGGAGCTCCTACAATGAGCAGTTCTTC. Translation gives CASSISGSSYNEQFF. Together with reference TRBV19 and TRBJ2-1, the CDR3 gives the full variable domain: DGGITQSPKYLFRKEGQNVTLSCEQNLNHDAMYWYRQDPGQGLRLIYYSQIVNDFQKGDIAEGYSVSREKKESFPLTVTSAQKNPTAFYLCASSISGSSYNEQFFGPGTRLTVL.

The chain combines TRBV5-1 with TRBJ1-3; no definite D call. The CDR3 covers 15 residues. Germline assignment: CDR1 SGHRS and CDR2 YFSETQ. Between the trimmed V and J ends, which lost 0 bases and 0 bases, there was a span of 7 bases. This CDR3 is CASSLEGSSGNTIYF. The CDR3 DNA reads as TGCGCCAGCAGCTTGGAAGGGAGCTCTGGAAACACCATATATTTT.

The CDR3 region is CASISGSQPQHF. The CDR3 nucleotides read TGTGCCAGCATCTCGGGTTCTCAGCCCCAGCATTTT. The chain links TRBV28 to TRBJ1-5; D gene unclear. Trimming removed 7 bases at V and 6 bases at J, with 10 bases between. The CDR3 contains 12 residues. The germline V gene has CDR1 MDHEN and CDR2 SYDVKM. Full variable domain (remainder filled in from reference TRBV28 and TRBJ1-5): DVKVTQSSRYLVKRTGEKVFLECVQDMDHENMFWYRQDPGLGLRLIYFSYDVKMKEKGDIPEGYSVSREKKERFSLILESASTNQTSMYLCASISGSQPQHFGDGTRLSIL.

The chain uses TRBV14 and TRBJ2-5; 8 positions agree with TRBD2. CDR3 size: 16 residues. Germline V gene sequence: CDR1 SGHDN, CDR2 FVKESK. V lost 5 bases and J lost 0; bases outside the gene matches: 8. In nucleotides, the CDR3 is TGTGCCAGCAGCGCCGGGGGGGGACCAAACCAAGAGACCCAGTACTTC. Translation gives CASSAGGGPNQETQYF.

This clone was detected only once. The CDR3 nucleotides are TGTGCCAGCAGTTCCCCCGGGGGGCGGGAGACCCAGTACTTC. It codes for CASSSPGGRETQYF. The rearrangement joins TRBV27 to TRBJ2-5, with D possibly TRBD2 on 7 matching bases. CDR1 MNHEY and CDR2 SMNVEV come from the germline V gene (reference sequence). CDR3 length equals 14 residues. The V end was cut by 4 bases, the J end by 5 bases, with 14 bases between.

The J gene is TRBJ1-3, the V gene TRBV7-2, with D possibly matching TRBD1 (5 bases). The CDR3 covers 15 residues. CDR1 is SGHTA, CDR2 FQGNSA, per germline. Trimming cost V 5 bases and J 2 bases, with 13 bases left between them. The CDR3 loop reads CASSPFGGAGNTIYF. CDR3 in DNA: TGTGCCAGCAGCCCCTTTGGAGGGGCTGGAAACACCATATATTTT.

The CDR3 sequence: CASSWTSGRAYNEQFF. CDR3 sequence (DNA): TGTGCCAGTAGTTGGACTAGCGGGAGGGCCTACAATGAGCAGTTCTTC. This rearrangement joins TRBV19 to TRBJ2-1; 15 nucleotides agree with TRBD2. This CDR3 is 16 amino acids long. Germline loops: CDR1 LNHDA, CDR2 SQIVND (reference sequence). V dropped 5 bases and J dropped 2; count of bases not matched to a gene: 1.

This clone was picked up a small number of times. The chain recombines TRBV11-2 with TRBJ2-3, with D unclear. Trimming removed 3 bases at V and 3 bases at J, with 7 bases between. Germline loops: CDR1 SGHAT, CDR2 FQNNGV. CDR3 length equals 13 residues. Here the CDR3 reads CASSFPGTDTQYF. The CDR3 DNA reads as TGTGCCAGCAGCTTCCCCGGGACAGATACGCAGTATTTT.

The chain carries TRBV27 and TRBJ2-7; the D gene is possibly TRBD2 (7 bases). V was cut by 3 bases and J by 0 bases, with 12 bases left in between. The CDR3 covers 15 residues. Per germline, CDR1 MNHEY and CDR2 SMNVEV (reference sequence). Here the CDR3 DNA reads TGTGCCAGCAGTTTCCGGGGGGCTCCCTCCTACGAGCAGTACTTC. This sequence encodes CASSFRGAPSYEQYF.

The rearrangement links TRBV6-5 to TRBJ2-7; D might be TRBD1 (5 bases). CDR3 length equals 13 residues. V was trimmed by 8 bases and J by 2 bases, leaving 13 bases between them. The germline V gene has CDR1 MNHEY and CDR2 SVGAGI. In DNA form, the CDR3 reads TGTGCCAGCGGTAGGCAGGGAACCTACGAGCAGTACTTC. Protein: CASGRQGTYEQYF.

The rearrangement links TRBV19 to TRBJ1-1, with D perhaps TRBD1 (6 bases). The CDR3 contains 12 residues. Per germline, CDR1 LNHDA and CDR2 SQIVND (reference sequence). Deletions cut 6 bases from V and 6 bases from J, with 11 bases between. CDR3 region: CASRPDRSEAFF. DNA of the CDR3: TGTGCCAGTAGGCCTGACAGGTCTGAAGCTTTCTTT.

This clone was seen a few times. This chain joins TRBV5-6 and TRBJ2-5, with TRBD1 matching 7 bases. V trimming: 4 bases; J trimming: 11 bases; junction bases outside the gene matches: 14. This CDR3 is 14 amino acids long. CDR1 is SGHDT and CDR2 is YYEEEE in the germline V gene. CDR3 region: CASSPDRASYGQYF. The CDR3 DNA reads as TGTGCCAGCAGCCCTGACAGGGCCTCCTACGGGCAGTACTTC.

Of note for this clone: Other DNA sequences within the sample encode an identical CDR3. The rearrangement joins TRBV7-9 to TRBJ2-7; D possibly corresponds to TRBD2 (5 bases). Germline-derived CDR1 and CDR2 are SEHNR and FQNEAQ (reference sequence). The CDR3 runs to 13 residues. Trimming removed 5 bases from V and 3 bases from J, with 11 bases in between. The CDR3 sequence is CASSRTGNYEQYF. In DNA, the CDR3 is TGTGCCAGCAGCCGGACGGGGAACTACGAGCAGTACTTC.

This chain connects TRBV12-5 to TRBJ1-1; D unresolved. V lost 7 bases to trimming and J lost 4 bases, with 13 bases between them. The germline CDR1 and CDR2 sequences are LGHNT and FRNRAP. This CDR3 contains 13 residues. The CDR3 nucleotides read TGTGCTAGTGCCAAATCTCCAGGCACTGAAGCTTTCTTT. It is translated as CASAKSPGTEAFF.

CDR3: CASSDYGQGREQYF. The CDR3 region has the DNA TGTGCCAGCAGTGACTATGGACAGGGTAGAGAGCAGTACTTC. The chain recombines TRBV6-1 with TRBJ2-7, with 8 bases that match TRBD1. Germline V gene lookup returns CDR1 MNHNS and CDR2 SASEGT. This CDR3 is built from 14 residues. With 3 bases clipped from V and 7 bases from J, the junction kept 8 bases outside the gene matches.